The clone carrying this TCR beta chain was counted a few times. What it recognizes is unknown. An overlapping HIV-1 Gag peptide pool stimulated these cells at roughly 1 ug/peptide/mL. Sorting of responding CD4+ T cells relied on upregulated CD40 ligand together with CD69. The libraries were made with immunoSEQ version 4 in survey mode. The repertoire was sequenced with immunoSEQ multiplex PCR; TCRdb's copy has only in-frame clones and lacks some. The profile shows under 35,000 clones, around 70% of them singletons. With V trimmed by 8 bases and J by 0 bases, 4 bases remained unmatched. The CDR3 has 14 residues. CDR1 is SNHLY and CDR2 is FYNNEI in the germline V gene. These data belong to a study of persistence of HIV-infected CD4 T cells. General study points: Degenerate expanded CDR3beta sequences were enriched among CMV- and Gag-responding cells.

The chain joins TRBV2 to TRBJ1-3; 7 bases fit TRBD1. The material was CD4+ T cells sorted from PBMCs after approximately 20-hour stimulation, obtained from a patient who received antiretroviral therapy. The source is an adult man with HIV who was CMV-seropositive. The DNA for the CDR3 is TGTGCCAGCTACGGGACAGACTCTGGAAACACCATATATTTT. Its translation is CASYGTDSGNTIYF.